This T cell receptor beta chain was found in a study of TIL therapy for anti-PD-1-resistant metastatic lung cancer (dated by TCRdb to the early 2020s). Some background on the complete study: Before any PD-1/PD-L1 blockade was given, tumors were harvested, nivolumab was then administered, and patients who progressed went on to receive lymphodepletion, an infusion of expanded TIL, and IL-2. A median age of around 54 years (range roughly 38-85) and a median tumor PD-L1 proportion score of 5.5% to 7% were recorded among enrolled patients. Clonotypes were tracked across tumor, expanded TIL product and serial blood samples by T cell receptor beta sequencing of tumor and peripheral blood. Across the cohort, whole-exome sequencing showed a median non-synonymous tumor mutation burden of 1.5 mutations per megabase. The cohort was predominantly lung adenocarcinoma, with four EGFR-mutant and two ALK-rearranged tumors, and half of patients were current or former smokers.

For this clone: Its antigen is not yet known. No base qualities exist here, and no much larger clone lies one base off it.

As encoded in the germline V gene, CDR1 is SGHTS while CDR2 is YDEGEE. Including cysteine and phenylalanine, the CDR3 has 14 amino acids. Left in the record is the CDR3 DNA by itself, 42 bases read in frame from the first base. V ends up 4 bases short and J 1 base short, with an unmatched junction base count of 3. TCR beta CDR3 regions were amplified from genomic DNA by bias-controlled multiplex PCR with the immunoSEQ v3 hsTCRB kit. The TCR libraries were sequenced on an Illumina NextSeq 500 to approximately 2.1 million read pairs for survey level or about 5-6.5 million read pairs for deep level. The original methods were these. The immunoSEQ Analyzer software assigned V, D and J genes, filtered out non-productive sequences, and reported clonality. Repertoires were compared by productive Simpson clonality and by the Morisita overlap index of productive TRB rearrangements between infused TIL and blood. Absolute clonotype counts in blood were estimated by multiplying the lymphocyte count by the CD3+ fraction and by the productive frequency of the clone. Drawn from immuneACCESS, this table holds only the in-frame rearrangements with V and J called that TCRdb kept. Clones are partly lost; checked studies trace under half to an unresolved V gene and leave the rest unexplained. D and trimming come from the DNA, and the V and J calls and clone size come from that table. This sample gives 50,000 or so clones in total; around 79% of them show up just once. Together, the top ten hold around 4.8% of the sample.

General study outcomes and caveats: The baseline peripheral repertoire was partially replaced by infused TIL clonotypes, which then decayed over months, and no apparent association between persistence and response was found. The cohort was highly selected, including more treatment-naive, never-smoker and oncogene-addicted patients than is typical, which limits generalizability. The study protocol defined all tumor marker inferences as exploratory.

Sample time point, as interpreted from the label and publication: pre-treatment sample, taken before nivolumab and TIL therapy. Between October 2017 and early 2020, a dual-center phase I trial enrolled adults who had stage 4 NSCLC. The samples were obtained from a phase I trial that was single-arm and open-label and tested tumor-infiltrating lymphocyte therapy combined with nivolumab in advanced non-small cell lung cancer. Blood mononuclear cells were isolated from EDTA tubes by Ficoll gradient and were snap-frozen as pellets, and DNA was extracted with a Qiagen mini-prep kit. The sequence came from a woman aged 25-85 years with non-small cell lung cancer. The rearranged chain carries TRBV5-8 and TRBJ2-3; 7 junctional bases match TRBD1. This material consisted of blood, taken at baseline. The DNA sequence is TGTGCCAGCAGCCAGGGACAGCGCACAGATACGCAGTATTTT. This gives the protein CASSQGQRTDTQYF. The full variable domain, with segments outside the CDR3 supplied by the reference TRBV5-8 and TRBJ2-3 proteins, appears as EAGVTQSPTHLIKTRGQQATLRCSPISGHTSVYWYQQALGLGLQFLLWYDEGEERNRGNFPPRFSGRQFPNYSSELNVNALELEDSALYLCASSQGQRTDTQYFGPGTRLTVL.